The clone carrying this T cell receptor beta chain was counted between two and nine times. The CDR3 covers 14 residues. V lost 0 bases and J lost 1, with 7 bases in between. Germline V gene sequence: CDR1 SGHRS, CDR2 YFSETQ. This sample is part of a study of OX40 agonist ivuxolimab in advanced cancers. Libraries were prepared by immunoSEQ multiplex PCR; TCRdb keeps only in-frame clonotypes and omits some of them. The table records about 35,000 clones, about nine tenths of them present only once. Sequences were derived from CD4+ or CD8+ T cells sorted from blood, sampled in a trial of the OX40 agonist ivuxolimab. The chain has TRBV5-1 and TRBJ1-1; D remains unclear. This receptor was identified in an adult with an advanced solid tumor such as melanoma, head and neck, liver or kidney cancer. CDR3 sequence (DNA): TGCGCCAGCAGCTTGGCTCGGGGGAACACTGAAGCTTTCTTT. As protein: CASSLARGNTEAFF.